The next 17 T cell receptor beta chains were all read from a single sample in a study of T-cell reconstitution after alpha-beta-depleted transplantation in children. For TCRbeta, the library was prepared with unique molecular identifiers. TCRdb fed the PCR reads into MiXCR, producing one record per CDR3 protein. The table includes 100,000 to 150,000 distinct CDR3 sequences, 20% to 25% detected once. The source was PBMCs, mostly from graft donor cells, collected 180 days after TCRalphabeta/CD19-depleted stem cell transplant. These receptors were obtained from a male patient aged 2-15 years who had a stem cell transplant for chronic granulomatous disease, so the T cells may come from the graft donor.

There are a few counts of this clonotype. This chain joins TRBV6-1 and TRBJ2-3, with TRBD1 identical over 10 bases. The CDR3 loop spans 16 amino acids. Germline assignment: CDR1 MNHNS and CDR2 SASEGT. V dropped 5 bases and J dropped 1; count of bases not matched to a gene: 6. Here the CDR3 DNA reads TGTGCCAGCAGTCTAGACAGGGGGCGCGGCACAGATACGCAGTATTTT. It yields the protein CASSLDRGRGTDTQYF.

The chain is built from TRBV12-3 or TRBV12-4 and TRBJ2-3; 9 nucleotides agree with TRBD2. The V segment lost 7 bases and the J segment 1 base; nucleotides outside the gene matches: 15. This CDR3 has 18 amino acids. As DNA, the CDR3 is TGTGCCAGCACACAAAGTAGCGGGAGAGTGAGAGGCACAGATACGCAGTATTTT. The encoded protein is CASTQSSGRVRGTDTQYF.

This rearrangement joins TRBV7-2 to TRBJ2-1, with 7 bases fitting TRBD2. The CDR3 sequence is 15 residues long. V lost 10 bases, J lost 5 bases, and 14 bases stayed unmatched. Germline V gene lookup returns CDR1 SGHTA and CDR2 FQGNSA. CDR3 sequence reads: CAICFGGSFHNEQFF. Written as DNA, the CDR3 is TGTGCCATCTGCTTTGGCGGGAGTTTCCACAATGAGCAGTTCTTC.

This clonotype came up a few times. The genes are TRBV5-6 and TRBJ1-5, with D maybe TRBD1 (6 bases). The CDR3 is 14 residues long. Germline assignment: CDR1 SGHDT and CDR2 YYEEEE. V was shortened by 4 bases and J by 3 bases, with 11 bases between the two germline ends. CDR3 amino acids: CASSPRTVNQPQHF. The CDR3 region has the DNA TGTGCCAGCAGCCCGCGGACAGTCAATCAGCCCCAGCATTTT.

This clonotype has a handful of counts. J is TRBJ1-1 and V is TRBV28; D unresolved. The CDR3 totals 14 residues. V was trimmed by 7 bases and J by 4 bases, leaving 16 bases between them. Germline V gene data show CDR1 as MDHEN and CDR2 as SYDVKM. The CDR3 DNA reads TGTGCCAGCACCAAGGCACGTGGTGGCACTGAAGCTTTCTTT. The encoded protein is CASTKARGGTEAFF.

In its sample, this clonotype was seen a few times. The rearrangement joins TRBV12-3 or TRBV12-4 to TRBJ2-5; TRBD1 matches 8 bases. This CDR3 has 13 amino acids. V lost 6 bases and J lost 5; bases outside the gene matches: 5. CDR3 nucleotides: TGTGCCAGCAGACACCCAGGGGGCGAGACCCAGTACTTC. Translating gives CASRHPGGETQYF.

CDR3 nucleotides: TGTGCCAGCAGCAAACAGGGGGCTAACTATGGCTACACCTTC. Protein product: CASSKQGANYGYTF. The chain is built from TRBV7-2 and TRBJ1-2, with TRBD1 matching 8 bases. The CDR3 covers 14 residues. Germline V CDR1 and CDR2: SGHTA, FQGNSA. J gave up 0 bases and V 5 bases, and 2 bases lay outside the gene matches.

This clonotype was picked up a small number of times. The genes are TRBV20-1 and TRBJ2-2, with D possibly being TRBD1 (6 bases). V was cut by 5 bases and J by 0 bases, with 19 bases left in between. CDR3 length: 17 residues. Germline V gene lookup returns CDR1 DFQATT and CDR2 SNEGSKA (reference sequence). The CDR3 sequence is CSAERRGPFANTGELFF. CDR3 DNA: TGCAGTGCTGAACGCAGGGGACCGTTCGCGAACACCGGGGAGCTGTTTTTT.

The chain is built from TRBV5-1 and TRBJ2-5, with 7 bases aligning to TRBD2. Germline assignment: CDR1 SGHRS and CDR2 YFSETQ. Germline trimming cut 4 bases from V and 2 bases from J; bases unmatched to any gene: 14. This CDR3 has 17 residues. The CDR3 nucleotides read TGCGCCAGCAGCCAGATAGGTATCGGAGCGGGACAAGAGACCCAGTACTTC. Amino acid sequence: CASSQIGIGAGQETQYF. The full variable domain, its missing parts supplied by reference TRBV5-1 and TRBJ2-5, is KAGVTQTPRYLIKTRGQQVTLSCSPISGHRSVSWYQQTPGQGLQFLFEYFSETQRNKGNFPGRFSGRQFSNSRSEMNVSTLELGDSALYLCASSQIGIGAGQETQYFGPGTRLLVL.

Only a few counts were recorded for this clonotype. The chain recombines TRBV20-1 with TRBJ1-2; TRBD1 matches at 7 bases. V was clipped by 6 bases and J by 0 bases; unmatched bases: 13. Germline V CDR1 and CDR2: DFQATT, SNEGSKA (reference sequence). CDR3 length equals 16 residues. As DNA, the CDR3 is TGCAGTGCGGGCCCCAAGTACAGGGGCGCTAACTATGGCTACACCTTC. It codes for CSAGPKYRGANYGYTF.

The chain links TRBV29-1 to TRBJ2-5; 7 bases line up with TRBD2. CDR1 is SQVTM and CDR2 is ANQGSEA in the germline V gene. V gave up 3 bases and J gave up 5 bases; unmatched junction bases: 12. The CDR3 has 15 residues. The CDR3 sequence: CSVDRGEGLGETQYF. CDR3 sequence (DNA): TGCAGCGTTGATCGGGGGGAAGGGCTCGGGGAGACCCAGTACTTC.

This clonotype has only a few counts. The V call is TRBV12-3 or TRBV12-4, the J call TRBJ1-2; TRBD1 is a possible D gene (6 bases). The V end lost 8 bases, the J end lost 3 bases, and 13 bases lay between the germline ends. The CDR3 runs to 13 residues. The CDR3 DNA is TGTGCCAGCGGAGACAGGCCGGACTATGGCTACACCTTC. This codes for CASGDRPDYGYTF.

This clonotype was picked up a small number of times. The rearrangement links TRBV15 to TRBJ2-5; no clear D gene. The CDR3 runs to 13 residues. The V and J ends lost 0 bases and 3 bases respectively, with 5 bases between them. Germline V CDR1 and CDR2: LNHNV, YYDKDF (reference sequence). DNA for the CDR3: TGTGCCACCAGCAGAGACGTCAAAGAGACCCAGTACTTC. Its protein is CATSRDVKETQYF.

The rearrangement uses TRBV18 and TRBJ2-7, with TRBD1 identical over 9 bases. Germline CDR1 and CDR2: KGHSH and LQKENI. V shed 4 bases, J shed 1 base, and the junction held 8 bases outside the gene matches. This CDR3 has 16 residues. CDR3 residues: CASSRTGQGKSYEQYF. The CDR3 bases are TGTGCCAGCTCACGAACCGGACAGGGGAAGTCCTACGAGCAGTACTTC.

The sample holds many counts of this clonotype. V usage is TRBV5-1 and J usage is TRBJ2-7, with 11 bases aligning to TRBD2. The ends lost 4 bases at V and 1 base at J; junction bases unmatched: 1. Germline values: CDR1 SGHRS, CDR2 YFSETQ. The CDR3 is 14 amino acids. CDR3 coding DNA: TGCGCCAGCAGCGGGACTAGCGGATCCTACGAGCAGTACTTC. This translates into CASSGTSGSYEQYF.

In this sample, this clonotype turned up once. The chain combines TRBV7-2 with TRBJ1-2, with 8 bases matching TRBD1. V shed 3 bases and J 4 bases; nucleotides not matched to a gene: 4. CDR1 is SGHTA, CDR2 FQGNSA, per germline. This CDR3 contains 14 residues. This CDR3 is CASSLDRASYGYTF. The CDR3 coding sequence is TGTGCCAGCAGCTTGGACAGGGCCAGCTATGGCTACACCTTC.

The J gene is TRBJ2-1, the V gene TRBV10-3; 7 bases are shared with TRBD1. The CDR3 runs to 15 residues. V lost 10 bases to trimming and J lost 0 bases; unmatched junction nucleotides: 9. Per germline, CDR1 ENHRY and CDR2 SYGVKD. This CDR3 reads CATKLGGISYNEQFF. As DNA, the CDR3 is TGTGCCACCAAACTAGGGGGCATCTCCTACAATGAGCAGTTCTTC.